A single sample gave rise to the 21 T cell receptor beta chains below, sequenced in a study of radiation and T cells in renal cell carcinoma. Time point of the sample: baseline pretreatment blood. The treatment denotes: 15 Gy SBRT to primary tumor, nephrectomy 4 weeks later. The table came from immunoSEQ multiplex PCR; TCRdb's copy has only in-frame clones and leaves some out. The table has some 150,000 clones, 83% seen once. Sequences were derived from blood, sampled from a patient whose treatment included radiotherapy and nephrectomy. The receptor source for this set is a woman in her forties or fifties with renal cell carcinoma.

The chain recombines TRBV5-4 with TRBJ2-5; the match to TRBD2 covers 9 bases. After removal of 4 bases from V and 3 bases from J, the junction contained 7 bases not matched to a gene. Germline lookup yields CDR1 SGHNT and CDR2 YYREEE (reference sequence). The CDR3 totals 15 residues. This CDR3 reads CASSPDASGEETQYF. The DNA for the CDR3 is TGTGCCAGCAGCCCGGATGCTAGCGGGGAAGAGACCCAGTACTTC.

J is TRBJ2-7 and V is TRBV6-5; D unresolved. Trimming took off 5 bases at V and 0 bases at J, with 14 bases between the two ends. CDR1 and CDR2 (germline): MNHEY, SVGAGI. The CDR3 runs to 15 residues. The CDR3 DNA sequence: TGTGCCAGCAGTCCCGCCGGCTCCGTCTCCTACGAGCAGTACTTC. Protein sequence: CASSPAGSVSYEQYF.

The chain is built from TRBV9 and TRBJ2-7; TRBD1 is a possible D gene (6 bases). CDR3 size: 14 residues. V lost 4 bases to trimming and J lost 3 bases, with 14 bases between them. Germline V gene sequence: CDR1 SGDLS, CDR2 YYNGEE. The CDR3 DNA is TGTGCCAGCAGCACTACCGGGACACACTACGAGCAGTACTTC. This sequence encodes CASSTTGTHYEQYF.

The rearrangement links TRBV19 to TRBJ2-5; D ambiguous. Deletions cut 3 bases from V and 5 bases from J, with 10 bases between. The germline V gene encodes CDR1 LNHDA and CDR2 SQIVND (reference sequence). This CDR3 has 13 residues. The CDR3 DNA reads as TGTGCCAGTAGTATGGGTTTCGAGGAGACCCAGTACTTC. Translating gives CASSMGFEETQYF.

The J gene is TRBJ1-3, the V gene TRBV5-1; D remains unclear. The CDR3 loop spans 17 amino acids. CDR1 is SGHRS and CDR2 is YFSETQ in the germline V gene. The V end lost 3 bases, the J end lost 0 bases, and 16 bases lay between the germline ends. The DNA of the CDR3 is TGCGCCAGCAGCTCCTCACCGCCTTCAAGCTCTGGAAACACCATATATTTT. It is translated as CASSSSPPSSSGNTIYF.

The chain recombines TRBV27 with TRBJ1-1, with TRBD1 as a possible D gene (5 bases). Germline loops: CDR1 MNHEY, CDR2 SMNVEV (reference sequence). Trimming stripped 3 bases from V and 3 bases from J, with 8 bases between. The CDR3 has 13 residues. CDR3 residues: CASSFRDYTEAFF. The CDR3 nucleotides read TGTGCCAGCAGTTTCAGGGACTACACTGAAGCTTTCTTT.

The gene calls are TRBV20-1 and TRBJ2-7; D is uncertain. V was cut by 4 bases and J by 7 bases, with 8 bases left in between. The CDR3 totals 10 residues. The germline CDR1 and CDR2 sequences are DFQATT and SNEGSKA (reference sequence). Here the CDR3 reads CSATGLEQYF. CDR3 DNA: TGCAGTGCTACCGGTCTGGAGCAGTACTTC.

This chain joins TRBV14 and TRBJ2-1, with unresolved D. Germline V gene data show CDR1 as SGHDN and CDR2 as FVKESK. Trimming pared 4 bases from V and 9 bases from J, leaving 10 bases between. This CDR3 region has 12 residues. The CDR3 is CASSRELTEQFF. CDR3 in DNA: TGTGCCAGCAGCCGAGAATTAACTGAGCAGTTCTTC. The entire variable domain, with the rest obtained from reference TRBV14 and TRBJ2-1, is as follows: EAGVTQFPSHSVIEKGQTVTLRCDPISGHDNLYWYRRVMGKEIKFLLHFVKESKQDESGMPNNRFLAERTGGTYSTLKVQPAELEDSGVYFCASSRELTEQFFGPGTRLTVL.

This sequence joins TRBV29-1 and TRBJ2-1; 10 nucleotides line up with TRBD2. V gave up 7 bases and J gave up 0 bases; unmatched junction bases: 3. This CDR3 has 14 residues. Looked up from germline, CDR1 is SQVTM and CDR2 is ANQGSEA. CDR3 nucleotides: TGCAGCGGCCCTAGCGGGAGCTCCTACAATGAGCAGTTCTTC. This translates into CSGPSGSSYNEQFF.

The chain is built from TRBV7-8 and TRBJ2-7, with no clear D. The CDR3 is 17 amino acids. Trimming pared 5 bases from V and 0 bases from J, leaving 20 bases between. The germline V gene encodes CDR1 SGHVS and CDR2 FQNEAQ. This CDR3 reads CASSHSLAETSSYEQYF. Written as DNA, the CDR3 is TGTGCCAGCAGCCACAGTCTGGCGGAAACCAGCTCCTACGAGCAGTACTTC.

The chain links TRBV2 to TRBJ2-7; weak D call: TRBD2 (6 bases). Trimming left V 4 bases short and J 2 bases short, with 9 bases between. Germline loops: CDR1 SNHLY, CDR2 FYNNEI. The CDR3 is made up of 13 amino acids. CDR3 DNA: TGTGCCAGCAGTGCCCTAGCGCCCTACGAGCAGTACTTC. Encoded protein: CASSALAPYEQYF.

V is TRBV30 and J is TRBJ2-5; D possibly corresponds to TRBD2 (5 bases). The germline V gene encodes CDR1 GTSNPN and CDR2 SVGIG (reference sequence). CDR3 length: 13 residues. V was trimmed by 4 bases and J by 5 bases, leaving 14 bases between them. The CDR3 DNA sequence: TGTGCCTGGAATCTGAACGGCGGGGAGACCCAGTACTTC. It specifies CAWNLNGGETQYF.

This chain uses TRBV5-1 with TRBJ2-2; the match to TRBD2 covers 9 bases. Looked up from germline, CDR1 is SGHRS and CDR2 is YFSETQ. The CDR3 loop spans 15 amino acids. After removal of 5 bases from V and 6 bases from J, the junction contained 8 bases not matched to a gene. This CDR3 reads CASRLTLAGPGELFF. CDR3 nucleotide sequence: TGCGCCAGCAGATTGACCCTAGCGGGACCCGGGGAGCTGTTTTTT.

J is TRBJ1-5 and V is TRBV9; D is ambiguous. Between the trimmed V and J ends, which lost 1 base and 6 bases, there was a span of 8 bases. Germline V gene data show CDR1 as SGDLS and CDR2 as YYNGEE. CDR3 length: 13 amino acids. The chain's CDR3 is CASSVTPGQPQHF. The CDR3 bases are TGTGCCAGCAGCGTAACACCTGGTCAGCCCCAGCATTTT. The variable domain in full, with the rest retrieved from reference TRBV9 and TRBJ1-5, is DSGVTQTPKHLITATGQRVTLRCSPRSGDLSVYWYQQSLDQGLQFLIQYYNGEERAKGNILERFSAQQFPDLHSELNLSSLELGDSALYFCASSVTPGQPQHFGDGTRLSIL.

This sequence joins TRBV11-2 and TRBJ2-7, with D possibly being TRBD2 (5 bases). Germline loops: CDR1 SGHAT, CDR2 FQNNGV. This CDR3 region has 15 residues. The V end was cut by 5 bases, the J end by 3 bases, with 17 bases between. Here the CDR3 reads CASSLAGQPYYEQYF. The CDR3 region has the DNA TGTGCCAGCAGCCTAGCCGGGCAGCCTTACTACGAGCAGTACTTC.

The gene calls are TRBV7-9 and TRBJ1-1; TRBD1 is a possible D gene (5 bases). The CDR3 extends over 18 amino acids. Germline V lookup: CDR1 SEHNR, CDR2 FQNEAQ (reference sequence). V lost 5 bases to trimming and J lost 0 bases, with 22 bases between them. The CDR3: CASSIAVGRSELNTEAFF. In DNA form, the CDR3 reads TGTGCCAGCAGCATCGCTGTGGGGCGGAGCGAATTGAACACTGAAGCTTTCTTT.

To note about this clone: In the same sample, other DNA sequences code for this CDR3. The V and J genes are TRBV7-2 and TRBJ2-7; a weak D match, TRBD1 (6 bases). The CDR3 totals 14 residues. Germline CDR1 and CDR2: SGHTA and FQGNSA. The V end lost 1 base, the J end lost 3 bases, and 10 bases lay between the germline ends. The CDR3 DNA is TGTGCCAGCAGCTTAGTAGGGGGAGACTACGAGCAGTACTTC. It translates to CASSLVGGDYEQYF.

J is TRBJ2-1 and V is TRBV11-3, with TRBD1 matching over 11 bases. Unmatched junction bases numbered 4, after V lost 6 bases and J lost 9 bases. CDR3 size: 13 residues. The germline CDR1 and CDR2 sequences are SGHNT and YENEEA. CDR3 nucleotide sequence: TGTGCCAGCAGTCCCGGGACAGGGGGTGAGCAGTTCTTC. Translated, it gives CASSPGTGGEQFF. Drawing the rest from reference TRBV11-3 and TRBJ2-1, the complete variable domain is EAGVVQSPRYKIIEKKQPVAFWCNPISGHNTLYWYLQNLGQGPELLIRYENEEAVDDSQLPKDRFSAERLKGVDSTLKIQPAELGDSAVYLCASSPGTGGEQFFGPGTRLTVL.

The chain joins TRBV7-2 to TRBJ2-4; D remains unclear. CDR1 and CDR2 from the germline V gene are SGHTA and FQGNSA. The CDR3 extends over 16 amino acids. V was clipped by 2 bases and J by 9 bases, with 20 bases between them. CDR3 sequence (DNA): TGTGCCAGCAGCTTACGCCCAGCGAACTCTTTGGGCATTCAGTACTTC. It encodes CASSLRPANSLGIQYF.

The V and J genes are TRBV10-1 and TRBJ1-3; no definite D call. Germline assignment: CDR1 WNHNN and CDR2 SYGVQD (reference sequence). The CDR3 has 13 amino acids. Trimming cost V 4 bases and J 0 bases, with 4 bases left between them. The CDR3 sequence is CASSGGSGNTIYF. The DNA for the CDR3 is TGCGCCAGCAGTGGGGGCTCTGGAAACACCATATATTTT.

This chain uses TRBV29-1 with TRBJ2-7, with 10 bases that match TRBD2. The CDR3 has 13 residues. V shed 4 bases and J 6 bases; nucleotides not matched to a gene: 6. In germline, CDR1 is SQVTM, CDR2 ANQGSEA. This CDR3 is CSVGEREGREQYF. CDR3 bases: TGCAGCGTTGGTGAGCGGGAGGGCCGCGAGCAGTACTTC.